Each of the 18 T cell receptor beta chains below was sequenced from the same sample in a study of beta chain features in type 1 diabetes. Findings and caveats of the study: Moderately but significantly shorter TCRB CDR3s were found in Type 1 diabetes patients in all four CD4+ subsets.

The entirety of the isolated RNA underwent reverse transcription, so expressed TCRB transcripts were sequenced. Clones were read by immunoSEQ multiplex PCR, and TCRdb kept only the in-frame ones, dropping some. This table holds around 150,000 clones, 63% found once. No antigen has been assigned to these receptors. Material for sequencing was naive CD4+ T cells from blood. These receptors all stem from a man younger than 40 with type 1 diabetes.

Concerning this clone itself: Other nucleotide sequences in the sample specify the same CDR3. The chain employs TRBV7-9 and TRBJ2-2; D is uncertain. The CDR3 sequence is 12 residues long. CDR1 and CDR2 (germline): SEHNR, FQNEAQ (reference sequence). Trimming stripped 5 bases from V and 3 bases from J, with 4 bases between. This chain's CDR3 is CASSLDTGELFF. The CDR3 nucleotides read TGTGCCAGCAGCCTGGACACCGGGGAGCTGTTTTTT.

This chain's CDR3 is CASRPGDRRSYEQYF. Here the CDR3 DNA reads TGTGCCAGCAGGCCAGGGGACAGACGCTCCTACGAGCAGTACTTC. The chain recombines TRBV6-5 with TRBJ2-7; 7 positions agree with TRBD1. This CDR3 spans 15 amino acids. V dropped 6 bases and J dropped 0; count of bases not matched to a gene: 8. The germline V gene encodes CDR1 MNHEY and CDR2 SVGAGI.

The chain couples TRBV2 to TRBJ2-5; D gene uncertain. Germline-derived CDR1 and CDR2 are SNHLY and FYNNEI. CDR3 length: 13 residues. V dropped 10 bases and J dropped 5 bases, with 17 bases sitting between them. The chain's CDR3 is CATLWALRETQYF. Here the CDR3 DNA reads TGTGCCACCTTGTGGGCCCTGCGGGAGACCCAGTACTTC.

This chain joins TRBV19 and TRBJ2-1; the D is unclear. Trimming pared 4 bases from V and 5 bases from J, leaving 15 bases between. Germline CDR1 and CDR2: LNHDA and SQIVND (reference sequence). The CDR3 is made up of 15 amino acids. CDR3 loop: CASSSGRTRNNEQFF. The DNA for the CDR3 is TGTGCCAGTAGTAGCGGCCGAACAAGGAACAATGAGCAGTTCTTC.

J is TRBJ1-2 and V is TRBV7-2, with D hard to call. This CDR3 is 12 amino acids long. Germline CDR1 SGHTA, CDR2 FQGNSA. V was cut by 5 bases and J by 4 bases, with 8 bases left in between. The CDR3 region has the DNA TGTGCCAGCAGCCTTCCCGGCTATGGCTACACCTTC. Its protein product is CASSLPGYGYTF.

The chain recombines TRBV11-2 with TRBJ1-6; 7 bases line up with TRBD1. With V trimmed by 9 bases and J by 5 bases, 4 bases remained unmatched. The CDR3 contains 13 residues. Germline V gene lookup returns CDR1 SGHAT and CDR2 FQNNGV. The CDR3 DNA is TGTGCCAGTGGAGGGACAGATAATTCACCCCTCCACTTT. The encoded protein is CASGGTDNSPLHF.

The J gene is TRBJ2-5, the V gene TRBV7-2; a possible D gene is TRBD2 (6 bases). The CDR3 covers 15 residues. Trimming cost V 3 bases and J 1 base, with 12 bases left between them. CDR1 and CDR2 from the germline V gene are SGHTA and FQGNSA. CDR3 sequence (DNA): TGTGCCAGCAGCTTGCAGGAGGGAACCCAAGAGACCCAGTACTTC. The encoded protein is CASSLQEGTQETQYF.

The J gene is TRBJ1-3, the V gene TRBV4-3; D is unresolved. V was shortened by 2 bases and J by 7 bases, with 9 bases between the two germline ends. CDR1 LGHNA and CDR2 YSLEER come from the germline V gene. The CDR3 totals 13 residues. The CDR3 DNA reads TGCGCCAGCAGCCAACGAACTAGGAACACCATATATTTT. It is translated as CASSQRTRNTIYF.

The chain uses TRBV9 and TRBJ2-6; D call uncertain. The germline gives CDR1 SGDLS, CDR2 YYNGEE. The V end was cut by 0 bases, the J end by 2 bases, with 18 bases between. This CDR3 comprises 19 residues. The CDR3 coding sequence is TGTGCCAGCAGCGTAGCTCCGAGCGCGGATCACCCTGGGGCCAACGTCCTGACTTTC. Residues: CASSVAPSADHPGANVLTF.

CDR3 nucleotides: TGCGCCAGCCCGGCTGCGGGCATCGAGAACACCGGGGAGCTGTTTTTT. Its protein is CASPAAGIENTGELFF. This chain joins TRBV23-1 and TRBJ2-2; D is perhaps TRBD2 (5 bases). TRBV23-1 is reported as an ORF; its role is uncertain. The CDR3 contains 16 residues. The ends were cut back, 8 bases at V and 1 base at J, with 17 bases in the middle.

The chain is built from TRBV9 and TRBJ2-5; 8 bases match TRBD1. V shed 0 bases and J 1 base; nucleotides not matched to a gene: 5. This CDR3 is 16 amino acids long. Per germline, CDR1 SGDLS and CDR2 YYNGEE. CDR3 amino acids: CASSVGQGAPQETQYF. In nucleotides, the CDR3 is TGTGCCAGCAGCGTAGGGCAGGGGGCCCCCCAAGAGACCCAGTACTTC.

A word on this clone: Other DNA sequences in this sample translate to the same CDR3. V usage is TRBV20-1 and J usage is TRBJ2-5, with D uncertain. The germline CDR1 and CDR2 sequences are DFQATT and SNEGSKA (reference sequence). V lost 3 bases and J lost 5, with 7 bases in between. The CDR3 runs 11 residues. This chain's CDR3 is CSASLQETQYF. The CDR3 region has the DNA TGCAGTGCTAGCTTACAGGAGACCCAGTACTTC.

V and J are TRBV30 and TRBJ1-4, with D maybe TRBD1 (5 bases). Germline assignment: CDR1 GTSNPN and CDR2 SVGIG (reference sequence). This CDR3 contains 15 residues. With 4 bases removed from V and 4 bases from J, the gap between germline ends came to 16 bases. CDR3 residues: CAWNKVDSLNEKLFF. The CDR3 nucleotides read TGTGCCTGGAATAAAGTAGACAGCCTTAATGAAAAACTGTTTTTT.

The genes are TRBV7-9 and TRBJ1-1, with TRBD1 identical over 9 bases. Per the germline V gene, CDR1 is SEHNR and CDR2 is FQNEAQ (reference sequence). Trimming at V came to 7 bases and at J to 4 bases, leaving 7 bases not matched to a gene. This CDR3 has 14 amino acids. The CDR3 region has the DNA TGTGCCAGCAAAATACAGGGGGCTGGCACTGAAGCTTTCTTT. Its protein product is CASKIQGAGTEAFF. Looking up the rest from reference TRBV7-9 and TRBJ1-1 gives the full variable domain: DTGVSQNPRHKITKRGQNVTFRCDPISEHNRLYWYRQTLGQGPEFLTYFQNEAQLEKSRLLSDRFSAERPKGSFSTLEIQRTEQGDSAMYLCASKIQGAGTEAFFGQGTRLTVV.

The rearrangement links TRBV4-3 to TRBJ1-1; D is undetermined. Deletions cut 1 base from V and 0 bases from J, with 12 bases between. CDR1 is LGHNA and CDR2 is YSLEER in the germline V gene. The CDR3 covers 16 residues. The CDR3 DNA follows: TGCGCCAGCAGCCAAGGGATGGGTTGGCTGAACACTGAAGCTTTCTTT. Translated, it gives CASSQGMGWLNTEAFF.

The chain recombines TRBV27 with TRBJ1-2; TRBD1 is a possible D gene (6 bases). V shed 8 bases and J shed 4 bases, with 14 bases lying between them. Germline CDR1 MNHEY, CDR2 SMNVEV (reference sequence). The CDR3 length is 13 residues. The CDR3 loop reads CASLGLDSYGYTF. For the CDR3, the DNA is TGTGCCAGCCTCGGGCTGGACAGCTATGGCTACACCTTC.

This rearrangement joins TRBV7-9 to TRBJ2-1, with TRBD2 matching over 12 bases. J lost 3 bases, V lost 4 bases, and 4 bases had no gene match. CDR1 SEHNR and CDR2 FQNEAQ come from the germline V gene (reference sequence). The CDR3 is 16 residues long. CDR3 amino acids: CASSSGLAGLYNEQFF. For the CDR3, the DNA is TGTGCCAGCAGCTCCGGACTAGCGGGGCTCTACAATGAGCAGTTCTTC.

The rearrangement joins TRBV29-1 to TRBJ2-3; D is unclear. The germline V gene has CDR1 SQVTM and CDR2 ANQGSEA. This CDR3 contains 14 residues. The V end was cut by 5 bases, the J end by 0 bases, with 12 bases between. CDR3 in DNA: TGCAGCGTTCGTAATACACCCAGCACAGATACGCAGTATTTT. Its translation: CSVRNTPSTDTQYF.